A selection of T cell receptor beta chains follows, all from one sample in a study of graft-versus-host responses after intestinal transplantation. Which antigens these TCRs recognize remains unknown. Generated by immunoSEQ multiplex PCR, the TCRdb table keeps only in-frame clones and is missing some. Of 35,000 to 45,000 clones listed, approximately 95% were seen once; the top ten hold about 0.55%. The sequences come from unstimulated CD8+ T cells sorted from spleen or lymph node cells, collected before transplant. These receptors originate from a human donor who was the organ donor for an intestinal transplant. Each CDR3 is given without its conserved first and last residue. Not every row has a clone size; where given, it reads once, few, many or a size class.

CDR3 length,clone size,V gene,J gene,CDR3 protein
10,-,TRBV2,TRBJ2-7,ASSPSPYEQY
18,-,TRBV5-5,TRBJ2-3,ASSAGTSGGTTVYTDTQY
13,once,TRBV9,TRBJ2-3,ASSVGWGSTDTQY
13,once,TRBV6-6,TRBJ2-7,ASSYGAFTSYEQY
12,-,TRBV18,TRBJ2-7,ASSPKDRWHEQY
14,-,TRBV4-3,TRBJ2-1,ASSLSWGLTYNEQF
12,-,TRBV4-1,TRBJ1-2,ASSRPQGGNGYT
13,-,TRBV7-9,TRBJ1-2,ASSLKGIDAYGYT
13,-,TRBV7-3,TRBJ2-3,ASSSTGGRGDTQY
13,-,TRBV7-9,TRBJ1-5,ASSFYDGNVQPQH
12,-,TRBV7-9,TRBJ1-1,ASSFYSGTRVAF
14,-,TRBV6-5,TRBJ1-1,ASSSTGGAARTEAF
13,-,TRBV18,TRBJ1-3,ASSPWVRTGNTIY
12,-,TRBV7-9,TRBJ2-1,ASSPFRDRGEQF
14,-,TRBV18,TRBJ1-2,ASSPPRGQWGYGYT